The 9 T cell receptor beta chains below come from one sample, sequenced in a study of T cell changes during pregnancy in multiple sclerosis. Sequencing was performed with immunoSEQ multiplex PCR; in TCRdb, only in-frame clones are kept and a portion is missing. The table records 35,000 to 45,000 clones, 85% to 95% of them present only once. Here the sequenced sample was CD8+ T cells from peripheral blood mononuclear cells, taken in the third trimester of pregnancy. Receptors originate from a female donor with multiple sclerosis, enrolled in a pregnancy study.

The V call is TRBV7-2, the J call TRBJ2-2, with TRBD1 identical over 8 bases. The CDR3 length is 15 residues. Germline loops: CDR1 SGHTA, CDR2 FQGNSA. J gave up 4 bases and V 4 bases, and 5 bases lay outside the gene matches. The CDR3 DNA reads TGTGCCAGCAGCTGGGACAGGCGTATCACCGGGGAGCTGTTTTTT. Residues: CASSWDRRITGELFF.

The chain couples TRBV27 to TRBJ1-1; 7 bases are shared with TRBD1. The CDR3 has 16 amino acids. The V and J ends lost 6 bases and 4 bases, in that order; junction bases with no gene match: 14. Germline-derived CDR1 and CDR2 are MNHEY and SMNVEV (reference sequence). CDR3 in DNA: TGTGCCAGCAGCCCAGCCGGGGGACAGTTAATCACTGAAGCTTTCTTT. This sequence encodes CASSPAGGQLITEAFF.

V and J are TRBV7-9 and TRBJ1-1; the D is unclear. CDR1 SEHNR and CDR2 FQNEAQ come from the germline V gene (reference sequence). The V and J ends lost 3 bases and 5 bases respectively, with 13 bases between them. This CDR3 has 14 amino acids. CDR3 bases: TGTGCCAGCAGCTTTCAGGATGGGAGTACTGAAGCTTTCTTT. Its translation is CASSFQDGSTEAFF.

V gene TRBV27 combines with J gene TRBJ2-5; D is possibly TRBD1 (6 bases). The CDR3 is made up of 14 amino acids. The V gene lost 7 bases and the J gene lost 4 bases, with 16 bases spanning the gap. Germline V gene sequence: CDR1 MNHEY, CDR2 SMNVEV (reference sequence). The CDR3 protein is CASTPQGRGETQYF. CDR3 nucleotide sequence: TGTGCCAGCACCCCGCAGGGGAGAGGAGAGACCCAGTACTTC.

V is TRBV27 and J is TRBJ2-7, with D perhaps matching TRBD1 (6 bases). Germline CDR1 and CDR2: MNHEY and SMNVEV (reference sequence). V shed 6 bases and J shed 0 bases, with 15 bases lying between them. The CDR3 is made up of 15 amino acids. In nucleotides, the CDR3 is TGTGCCAGCAGGCCGGACAGCCGGGCCTCCTACGAGCAGTACTTC. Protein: CASRPDSRASYEQYF.

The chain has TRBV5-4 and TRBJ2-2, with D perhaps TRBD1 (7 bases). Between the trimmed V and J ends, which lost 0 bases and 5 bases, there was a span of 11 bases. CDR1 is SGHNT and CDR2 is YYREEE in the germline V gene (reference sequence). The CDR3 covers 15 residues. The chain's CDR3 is CASSLASGGTGELFF. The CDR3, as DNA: TGTGCCAGCAGCTTGGCCTCAGGGGGGACCGGGGAGCTGTTTTTT.

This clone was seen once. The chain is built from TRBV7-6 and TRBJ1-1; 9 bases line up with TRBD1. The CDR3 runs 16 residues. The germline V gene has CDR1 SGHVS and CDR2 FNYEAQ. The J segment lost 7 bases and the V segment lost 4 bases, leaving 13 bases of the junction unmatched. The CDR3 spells CASSSGPGQGLIEAFF. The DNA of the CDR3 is TGTGCCAGCAGCTCGGGGCCCGGACAGGGGTTGATTGAAGCTTTCTTT.

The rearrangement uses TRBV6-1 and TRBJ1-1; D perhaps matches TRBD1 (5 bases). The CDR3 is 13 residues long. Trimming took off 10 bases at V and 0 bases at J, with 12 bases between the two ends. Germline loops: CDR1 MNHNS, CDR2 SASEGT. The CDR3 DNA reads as TGTGCCAAATCGACAGACTTGAACACTGAAGCTTTCTTT. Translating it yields CAKSTDLNTEAFF.

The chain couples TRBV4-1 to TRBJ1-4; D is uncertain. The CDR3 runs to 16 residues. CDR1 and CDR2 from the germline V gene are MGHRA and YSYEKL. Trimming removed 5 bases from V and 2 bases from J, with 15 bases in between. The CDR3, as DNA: TGCGCCAGCAGCGAAGTGGCGCAGGTTACTAATGAAAAACTGTTTTTT. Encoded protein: CASSEVAQVTNEKLFF.